These 17 T cell receptor beta chains share one sample of origin, sequenced in a study of patients and donors after allogeneic stem cell transplantation. One entry per CDR3 protein results from TCRdb running MiXCR on the RT-PCR reads. The repertoire holds about 400,000 distinct CDR3 sequences, with 16% as singletons. Sequencing was performed on blood, either unsorted or a sorted T cell fraction (not recorded which). Receptor source: a human donor who was either an allogeneic HSCT recipient or a stem cell or donor lymphocyte infusion donor (not recorded which). It is not recorded whose cells these are; they may come from a transplant donor.

This clonotype was seen more than once but under ten times. V usage is TRBV20-1 and J usage is TRBJ2-7, with 8 bases matching TRBD1. Germline CDR1 DFQATT, CDR2 SNEGSKA (reference sequence). Losses at the gene ends were 4 bases for V and 3 bases for J; bases not matched to a gene: 5. This CDR3 spans 13 amino acids. The CDR3 bases are TGCAGTGCTAATGCAGGGGGCCACTACGAGCAGTACTTC. This codes for CSANAGGHYEQYF.

This clonotype was recorded a few times. DNA of the CDR3: TGTGCCAGCAGCCACAGCGCTAGCGGGCGCACCGGGGAGCTGTTTTTT. This gives the protein CASSHSASGRTGELFF. The chain couples TRBV3-1 to TRBJ2-2, with 8 positions matching TRBD2. The CDR3 runs 16 residues. Germline V gives CDR1 LGHDT, CDR2 YNNKEL (reference sequence). Germline trimming cut 3 bases from V and 4 bases from J; bases unmatched to any gene: 7.

This chain connects TRBV30 to TRBJ1-2; 7 positions match TRBD1. Per germline, CDR1 GTSNPN and CDR2 SVGIG (reference sequence). The CDR3 spans 11 residues. Losses at the gene ends were 5 bases for V and 8 bases for J; bases not matched to a gene: 5. This CDR3 reads CAWQGDRGYTF. DNA of the CDR3: TGTGCCTGGCAGGGGGATCGAGGCTACACCTTC.

The genes are TRBV3-1 and TRBJ2-4; D gene ambiguous. Germline-derived CDR1 and CDR2 are LGHDT and YNNKEL (reference sequence). V lost 6 bases and J 0 bases, leaving 15 bases between the germline ends. This CDR3 comprises 16 residues. CDR3 sequence: CASSPTLYLAKNIQYF. In DNA, the CDR3 is TGTGCCAGCAGTCCTACACTCTACCTAGCCAAAAACATTCAGTACTTC.

This clonotype was detected ten times or more. DNA of the CDR3: TGTGCCAGCAGCTCGTTTAGGGGGTCGGGTACTGAAGCTTTCTTT. Its protein is CASSSFRGSGTEAFF. This chain joins TRBV7-2 and TRBJ1-1; D perhaps matches TRBD1 (6 bases). The CDR3 sequence is 15 residues long. Germline V gene data show CDR1 as SGHTA and CDR2 as FQGNSA. With 4 bases removed from V and 5 bases from J, the gap between germline ends came to 17 bases.

This chain joins TRBV10-3 and TRBJ1-2, with D tentatively TRBD1 (6 bases). The CDR3 totals 14 residues. Looked up from germline, CDR1 is ENHRY and CDR2 is SYGVKD. V was pared by 2 bases and J by 3 bases, with 10 bases between. CDR3 DNA sequence: TGTGCCATCAGTGAGACAGGGAAGGACTATGGCTACACCTTC. This translates into CAISETGKDYGYTF.

This CDR3 reads CASSPGQAGVDTQYF. The DNA for the CDR3 is TGTGCCAGCAGCCCGGGACAGGCTGGAGTGGATACGCAGTATTTT. The chain couples TRBV7-9 to TRBJ2-3, with TRBD1 matching over 8 bases. This CDR3 is built from 15 residues. Trimming removed 5 bases from V and 6 bases from J; junction bases left unmatched: 10. Per germline, CDR1 SEHNR and CDR2 FQNEAQ (reference sequence).

This clonotype was seen a few times. The chain uses TRBV3-1 and TRBJ2-1; 9 bases match TRBD2. This CDR3 is built from 15 residues. Germline V CDR1 and CDR2: LGHDT, YNNKEL (reference sequence). V shed 4 bases and J 4 bases; nucleotides not matched to a gene: 5. CDR3 residues: CASSLGLARYNEQFF. The CDR3 DNA follows: TGTGCCAGCAGCCTCGGACTAGCGCGGTACAATGAGCAGTTCTTC.

This clonotype was seen only a few times. This chain uses TRBV10-3 with TRBJ1-6; 7 nucleotides align to TRBD1. CDR1 is ENHRY and CDR2 is SYGVKD in the germline V gene. This CDR3 contains 15 residues. Germline trimming cut 0 bases from V and 8 bases from J; bases unmatched to any gene: 4. The CDR3 bases are TGTGCCATCAGTGAGTCGAAGGGACAGTATTCACCCCTCCACTTT. It yields the protein CAISESKGQYSPLHF.

The rearrangement links TRBV6-5 to TRBJ1-5, with 9 bases fitting TRBD1. V dropped 2 bases and J dropped 3; count of bases not matched to a gene: 8. The CDR3 covers 17 residues. Germline V CDR1 and CDR2: MNHEY, SVGAGI. The CDR3 nucleotides read TGTGCCAGCAGTTACGCACCGGGACAGGGCTACAATCAGCCCCAGCATTTT. Translated, it gives CASSYAPGQGYNQPQHF.

The rearrangement links TRBV5-5 to TRBJ2-7; D is undetermined. With 0 bases removed from V and 5 bases from J, the gap between germline ends came to 6 bases. The V gene's germline CDR1 is SGHKS and CDR2 YYEKEE (reference sequence). The CDR3 has 12 residues. CDR3 region: CASSLEPHEQYF. CDR3 nucleotides: TGTGCCAGCAGCTTGGAACCCCACGAGCAGTACTTC.

The chain has TRBV12-3 or TRBV12-4 and TRBJ1-4; a weak D match, TRBD1 (5 bases). Trimming took 3 bases from V and 8 from J, leaving 16 bases between them. The CDR3 is made up of 15 amino acids. The CDR3 coding sequence is TGTGCCAGCAGTTTCCAAGGGGCACTCGGGGAAAAACTGTTTTTT. Translating it yields CASSFQGALGEKLFF.

This clonotype was seen ten or more times. The rearrangement links TRBV5-1 to TRBJ1-1, with D uncertain. This CDR3 comprises 13 residues. V was trimmed by 2 bases and J by 4 bases, leaving 9 bases between them. CDR1 is SGHRS and CDR2 is YFSETQ in the germline V gene. CDR3 DNA sequence: TGCGCCAGCAGCTTAGTGGGGAGCACTGAAGCTTTCTTT. As protein: CASSLVGSTEAFF.

The chain employs TRBV25-1 and TRBJ2-7, with D perhaps given as TRBD1 or TRBD2 (5 bases each). The germline V and J ends were trimmed by 4 bases and 5 bases, with 15 bases remaining between them. This CDR3 comprises 14 residues. CDR1 MGHDK and CDR2 SYGVNS come from the germline V gene. CDR3 nucleotides: TGTGCCAGCAGTGCCCCAGGTCGGGGCGACGAGCAGTACTTC. Translation gives CASSAPGRGDEQYF.

This clonotype has only a few counts. The chain carries TRBV15 and TRBJ1-1; D unclear. Per the germline V gene, CDR1 is LNHNV and CDR2 is YYDKDF (reference sequence). The CDR3 runs to 13 residues. V was clipped by 1 base and J by 3 bases, with 6 bases between them. CDR3: CATSRVRDTEAFF. In nucleotides, the CDR3 is TGTGCCACCAGCAGAGTCCGGGACACTGAAGCTTTCTTT. The entire variable domain, with the rest obtained from reference TRBV15 and TRBJ1-1, is as follows: DAMVIQNPRYQVTQFGKPVTLSCSQTLNHNVMYWYQQKSSQAPKLLFHYYDKDFNNEADTPDNFQSRRPNTSFCFLDIRSPGLGDTAMYLCATSRVRDTEAFFGQGTRLTVV.

This clonotype was seen more than once but under ten times. V gene TRBV10-3 combines with J gene TRBJ1-2; 8 positions agree with TRBD1. The CDR3 sequence is 16 residues long. V lost 6 bases and J lost 0; bases outside the gene matches: 9. Looked up from germline, CDR1 is ENHRY and CDR2 is SYGVKD. The CDR3 bases are TGTGCCATCAGGGGGGACAGGAGTTCCCCTAACTATGGCTACACCTTC. Its protein is CAIRGDRSSPNYGYTF.

There are a few counts of this clonotype. J is TRBJ2-7 and V is TRBV5-5; D is possibly TRBD2 (6 bases). V was pared by 4 bases and J by 0 bases, with 23 bases between. Germline CDR1 and CDR2: SGHKS and YYEKEE (reference sequence). The CDR3 spans 18 residues. CDR3 protein: CASSRLQGRGSYSYEQYF. Here the CDR3 DNA reads TGTGCCAGCAGCCGACTCCAAGGACGGGGGTCCTACTCCTACGAGCAGTACTTC.